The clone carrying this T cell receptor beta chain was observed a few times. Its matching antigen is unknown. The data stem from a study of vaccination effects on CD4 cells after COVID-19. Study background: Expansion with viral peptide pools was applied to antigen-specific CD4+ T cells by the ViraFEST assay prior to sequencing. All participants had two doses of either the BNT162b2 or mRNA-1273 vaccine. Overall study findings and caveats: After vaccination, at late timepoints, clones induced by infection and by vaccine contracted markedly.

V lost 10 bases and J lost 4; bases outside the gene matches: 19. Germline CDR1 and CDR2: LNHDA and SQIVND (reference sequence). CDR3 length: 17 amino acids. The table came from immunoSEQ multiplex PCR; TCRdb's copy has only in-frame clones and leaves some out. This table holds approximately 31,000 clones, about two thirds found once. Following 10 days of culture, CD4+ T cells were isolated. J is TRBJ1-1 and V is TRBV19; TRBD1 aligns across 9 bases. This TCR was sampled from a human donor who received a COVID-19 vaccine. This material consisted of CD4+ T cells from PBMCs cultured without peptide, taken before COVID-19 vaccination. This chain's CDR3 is CAIRDPQGATARTEAFF. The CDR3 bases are TGTGCCATCCGCGACCCACAGGGGGCTACTGCTCGCACTGAAGCTTTCTTT. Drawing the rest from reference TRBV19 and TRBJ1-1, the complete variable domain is DGGITQSPKYLFRKEGQNVTLSCEQNLNHDAMYWYRQDPGQGLRLIYYSQIVNDFQKGDIAEGYSVSREKKESFPLTVTSAQKNPTAFYLCAIRDPQGATARTEAFFGQGTRLTVV.